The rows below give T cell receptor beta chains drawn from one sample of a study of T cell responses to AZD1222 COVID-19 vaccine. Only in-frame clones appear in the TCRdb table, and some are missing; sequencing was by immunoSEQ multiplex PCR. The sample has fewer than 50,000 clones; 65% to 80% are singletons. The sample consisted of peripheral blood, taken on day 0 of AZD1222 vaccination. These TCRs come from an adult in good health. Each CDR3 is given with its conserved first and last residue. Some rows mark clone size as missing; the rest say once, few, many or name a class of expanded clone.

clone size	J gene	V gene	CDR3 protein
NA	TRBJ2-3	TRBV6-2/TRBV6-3	CASSHGDGLATDTQYF
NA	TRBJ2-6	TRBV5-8	CAISYSSSGANVLTF
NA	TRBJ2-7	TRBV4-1	CASTSPTGRNEQYF
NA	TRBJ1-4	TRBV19	CASSIFANEKLFF
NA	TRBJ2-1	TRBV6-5	CASSFTGHRDEQFF
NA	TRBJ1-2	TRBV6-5	CASSYSRGPGGYTF
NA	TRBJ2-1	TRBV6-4	CASRHLPSGGPTYNEQFF
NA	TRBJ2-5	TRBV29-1	CSVEDGGMETQYF
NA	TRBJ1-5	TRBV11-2	CASSLEPWDQPQHF
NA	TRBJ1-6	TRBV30	CAWSDQGTYNSPLHF
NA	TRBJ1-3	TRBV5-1	CASSFEGGNTIYF
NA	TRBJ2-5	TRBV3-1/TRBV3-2	CASSRGASSETQYF
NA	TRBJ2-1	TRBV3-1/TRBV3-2	CASSQWANEQFF
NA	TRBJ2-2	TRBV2	CASKQDNTGELFF
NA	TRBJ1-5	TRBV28	CASSFEPPGPQHF
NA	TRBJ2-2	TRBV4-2	CASSQDRGADTGELFF
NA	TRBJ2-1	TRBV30	CAWGLANEQFF
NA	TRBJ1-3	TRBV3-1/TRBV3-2	CASSQGSVQAGNTIYF
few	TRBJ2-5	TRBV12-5	CASGVQRTQYF
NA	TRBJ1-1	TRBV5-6	CASSLNWWTGGTEAFF
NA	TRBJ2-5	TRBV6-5	CASGVVRGETQYF
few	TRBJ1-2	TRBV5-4	CASSPLPLGGYTF
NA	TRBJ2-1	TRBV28	CATDETGKYNEQFF
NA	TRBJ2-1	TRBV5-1	CASSFYRGQNEQFF
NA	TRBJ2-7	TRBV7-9	CASSFLGQRAHEQYF
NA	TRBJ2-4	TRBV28	CASSFSGPSNIQYF
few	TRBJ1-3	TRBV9	CASSPRSGLVGNTIYF
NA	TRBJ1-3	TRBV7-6	CASSPGQASGNTIYF
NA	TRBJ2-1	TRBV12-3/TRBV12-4	CASSPEYNEQFF
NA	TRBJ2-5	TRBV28	CASRLQGRETQYF
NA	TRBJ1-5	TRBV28	CASSSPGQGYQPQHF
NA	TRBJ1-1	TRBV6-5	CASTPTGTAASEAFF
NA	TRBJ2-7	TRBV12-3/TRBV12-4	CASSLGRAYEQYF
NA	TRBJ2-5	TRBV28	CASSPRQGWKIETQYF
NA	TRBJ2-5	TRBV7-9	CASSLWTGTSQETQYF
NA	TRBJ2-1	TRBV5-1	CASSLASGGLDEQFF
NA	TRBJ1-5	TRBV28	CASSMYSLGGGNQPQHF
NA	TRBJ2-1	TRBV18	CASSPRRSSYNEQFF
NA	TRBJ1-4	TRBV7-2	CASSLMRGQIEKLFF
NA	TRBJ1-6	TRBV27	CASRRDFRWDNSPLHF
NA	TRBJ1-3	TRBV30	CAWSVGQGQSTIYF
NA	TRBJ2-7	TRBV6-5	CASSKQESGYEQYF